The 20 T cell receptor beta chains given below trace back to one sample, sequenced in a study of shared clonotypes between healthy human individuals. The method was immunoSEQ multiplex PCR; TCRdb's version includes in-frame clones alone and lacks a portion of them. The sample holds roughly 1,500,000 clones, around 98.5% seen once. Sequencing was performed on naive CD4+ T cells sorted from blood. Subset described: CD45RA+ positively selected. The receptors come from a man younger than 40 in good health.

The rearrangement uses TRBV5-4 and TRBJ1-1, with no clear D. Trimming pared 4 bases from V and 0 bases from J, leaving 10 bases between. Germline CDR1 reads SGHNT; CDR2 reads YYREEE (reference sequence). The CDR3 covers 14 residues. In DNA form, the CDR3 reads TGTGCCAGCAGCGTTTTAGGGTTGAACACTGAAGCTTTCTTT. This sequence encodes CASSVLGLNTEAFF.

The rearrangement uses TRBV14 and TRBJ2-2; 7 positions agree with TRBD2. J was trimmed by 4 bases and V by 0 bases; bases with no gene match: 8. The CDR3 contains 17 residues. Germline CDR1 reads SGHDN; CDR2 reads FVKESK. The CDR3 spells CASSQELGGSGTGELFF. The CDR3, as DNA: TGTGCCAGCAGCCAAGAGTTGGGCGGGAGTGGCACCGGGGAGCTGTTTTTT.

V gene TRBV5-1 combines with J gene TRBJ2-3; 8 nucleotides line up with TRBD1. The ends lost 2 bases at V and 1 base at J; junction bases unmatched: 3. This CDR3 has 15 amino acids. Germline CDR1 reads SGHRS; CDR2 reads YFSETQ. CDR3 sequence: CASSFVGQGTDTQYF. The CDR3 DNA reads TGCGCCAGCAGCTTTGTGGGACAGGGCACAGATACGCAGTATTTT.

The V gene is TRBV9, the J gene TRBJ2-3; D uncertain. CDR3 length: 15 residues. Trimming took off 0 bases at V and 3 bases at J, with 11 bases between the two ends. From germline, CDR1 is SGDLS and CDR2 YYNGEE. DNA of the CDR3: TGTGCCAGCAGCGTAGTATCTAGTACTACAGATACGCAGTATTTT. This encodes CASSVVSSTTDTQYF.

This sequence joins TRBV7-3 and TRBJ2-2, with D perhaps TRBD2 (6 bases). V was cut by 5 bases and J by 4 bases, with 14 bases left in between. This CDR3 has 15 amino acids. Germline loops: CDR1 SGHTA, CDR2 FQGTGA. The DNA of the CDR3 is TGTGCCAGCAGCCCAGAGACTAGTCGCACCGGGGAGCTGTTTTTT. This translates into CASSPETSRTGELFF.

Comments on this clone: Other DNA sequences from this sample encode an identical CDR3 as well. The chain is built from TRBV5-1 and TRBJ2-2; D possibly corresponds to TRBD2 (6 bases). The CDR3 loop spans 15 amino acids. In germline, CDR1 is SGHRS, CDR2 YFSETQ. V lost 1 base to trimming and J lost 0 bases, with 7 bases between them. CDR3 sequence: CASSLLASNTGELFF. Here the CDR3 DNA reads TGCGCCAGCAGCTTGCTAGCGTCGAACACCGGGGAGCTGTTTTTT.

The CDR3: CASHSRRGTSFLSNQPQHF. CDR3 in DNA: TGTGCCAGTCACTCAAGACGGGGGACCTCCTTTTTGAGCAATCAGCCCCAGCATTTT. The chain couples TRBV19 to TRBJ1-5; tentatively, D is TRBD1 (5 bases). V lost 8 bases and J lost 1, with 27 bases in between. Germline V gene sequence: CDR1 LNHDA, CDR2 SQIVND (reference sequence). The CDR3 consists of 19 residues.

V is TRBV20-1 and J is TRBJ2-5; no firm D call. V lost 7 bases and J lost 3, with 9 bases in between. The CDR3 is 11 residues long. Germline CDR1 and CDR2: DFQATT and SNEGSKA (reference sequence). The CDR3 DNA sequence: TGCAGTGAACTGGTGGAAGAGACCCAGTACTTC. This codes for CSELVEETQYF.

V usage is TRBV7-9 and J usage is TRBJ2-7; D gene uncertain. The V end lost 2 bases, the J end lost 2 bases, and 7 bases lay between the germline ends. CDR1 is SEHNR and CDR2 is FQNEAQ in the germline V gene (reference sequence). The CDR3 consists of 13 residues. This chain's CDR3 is CASSLNTPYEQYF. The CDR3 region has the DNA TGTGCCAGCAGCTTAAACACTCCCTACGAGCAGTACTTC.

CDR3 coding DNA: TGTGCCAGCAGCGAAGGGGGCCGATATCAGCCCCAGCATTTT. It is translated as CASSEGGRYQPQHF. The V gene is TRBV6-4, the J gene TRBJ1-5; 7 nucleotides line up with TRBD1. Germline V CDR1 and CDR2: MRHNA, SNTAGT. This CDR3 region has 14 residues. V shed 6 bases and J 5 bases; nucleotides not matched to a gene: 7.

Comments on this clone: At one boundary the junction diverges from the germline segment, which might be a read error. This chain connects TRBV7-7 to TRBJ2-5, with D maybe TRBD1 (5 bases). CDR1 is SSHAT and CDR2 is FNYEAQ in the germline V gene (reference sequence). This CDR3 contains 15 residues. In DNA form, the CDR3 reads TGTGCTAGCAGCTTAGGGGTCAGGGATCGGGAGACCCAGTACTTC. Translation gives CASSLGVRDRETQYF.

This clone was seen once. CDR3 residues: CASSLAMAGANVLTF. The DNA of the CDR3 is TGCGCCAGCAGCTTGGCGATGGCTGGGGCCAACGTCCTGACTTTC. The chain employs TRBV5-1 and TRBJ2-6; unclear D gene. The CDR3 covers 15 residues. The germline V and J ends were trimmed by 0 bases and 2 bases, with 6 bases remaining between them. CDR1 and CDR2 (germline): SGHRS, YFSETQ.

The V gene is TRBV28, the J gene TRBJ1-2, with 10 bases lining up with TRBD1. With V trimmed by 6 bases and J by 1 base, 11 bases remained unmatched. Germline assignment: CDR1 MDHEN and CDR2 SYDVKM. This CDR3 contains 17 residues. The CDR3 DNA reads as TGTGCCAGCAGCCGACCTCGGGACAGGGGATTTAACTATGGCTACACCTTC. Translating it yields CASSRPRDRGFNYGYTF.

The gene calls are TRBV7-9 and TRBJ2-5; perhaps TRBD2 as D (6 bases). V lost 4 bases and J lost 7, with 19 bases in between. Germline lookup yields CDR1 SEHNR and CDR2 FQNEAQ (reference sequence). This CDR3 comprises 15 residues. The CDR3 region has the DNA TGTGCCAGCAGCTCATCCAGGGAGGTAGTAGTGACCCAGTACTTC. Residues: CASSSSREVVVTQYF.

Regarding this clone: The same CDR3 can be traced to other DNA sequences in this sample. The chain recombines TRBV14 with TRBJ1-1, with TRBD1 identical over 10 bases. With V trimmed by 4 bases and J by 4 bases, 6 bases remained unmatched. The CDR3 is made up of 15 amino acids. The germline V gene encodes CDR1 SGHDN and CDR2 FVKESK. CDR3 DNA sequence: TGTGCCAGCAGCCTTCGGACAGGGGGAGTCACTGAAGCTTTCTTT. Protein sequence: CASSLRTGGVTEAFF. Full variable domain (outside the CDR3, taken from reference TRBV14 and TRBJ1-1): EAGVTQFPSHSVIEKGQTVTLRCDPISGHDNLYWYRRVMGKEIKFLLHFVKESKQDESGMPNNRFLAERTGGTYSTLKVQPAELEDSGVYFCASSLRTGGVTEAFFGQGTRLTVV.

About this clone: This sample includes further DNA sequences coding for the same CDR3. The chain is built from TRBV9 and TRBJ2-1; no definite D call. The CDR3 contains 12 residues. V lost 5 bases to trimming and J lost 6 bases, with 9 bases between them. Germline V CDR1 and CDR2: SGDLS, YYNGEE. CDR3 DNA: TGTGCCAGCAGTGCCCTAGGCAATGAGCAGTTCTTC. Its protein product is CASSALGNEQFF.

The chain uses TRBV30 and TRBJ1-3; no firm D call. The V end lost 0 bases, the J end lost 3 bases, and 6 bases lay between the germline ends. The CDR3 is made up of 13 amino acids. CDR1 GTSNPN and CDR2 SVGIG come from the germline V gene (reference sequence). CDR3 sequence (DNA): TGTGCCTGGAGTGTGGCCCTTGGAAACACCATATATTTT. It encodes CAWSVALGNTIYF.

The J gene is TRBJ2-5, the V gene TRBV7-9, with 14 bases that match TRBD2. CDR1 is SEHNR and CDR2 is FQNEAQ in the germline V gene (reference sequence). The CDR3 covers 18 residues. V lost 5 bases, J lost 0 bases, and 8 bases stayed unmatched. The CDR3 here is CASSPGTSGRGYQETQYF. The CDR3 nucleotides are TGTGCCAGCAGCCCGGGGACTAGCGGGAGAGGGTACCAAGAGACCCAGTACTTC.

The CDR3 DNA sequence: TGCGCCAGCAGCTTGAATTCGGGACAGGGGGATGGCTACACCTTC. This encodes CASSLNSGQGDGYTF. This chain joins TRBV5-1 and TRBJ1-2; TRBD1 matches 11 bases. Germline values: CDR1 SGHRS, CDR2 YFSETQ. The CDR3 is made up of 15 amino acids. Trimming at V came to 1 base and at J to 6 bases, leaving 5 bases not matched to a gene. Together with reference TRBV5-1 and TRBJ1-2, the CDR3 gives the full variable domain: KAGVTQTPRYLIKTRGQQVTLSCSPISGHRSVSWYQQTPGQGLQFLFEYFSETQRNKGNFPGRFSGRQFSNSRSEMNVSTLELGDSALYLCASSLNSGQGDGYTFGSGTRLTVV.

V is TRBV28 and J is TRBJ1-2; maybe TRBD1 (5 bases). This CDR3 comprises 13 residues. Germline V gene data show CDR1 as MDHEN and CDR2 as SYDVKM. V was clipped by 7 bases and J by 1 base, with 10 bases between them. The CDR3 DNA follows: TGTGCCAGCACCCGGGACTTTAACTATGGCTACACCTTC. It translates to CASTRDFNYGYTF.